These T cell receptor beta chains were read from a single sample in a study of cytomegalovirus exposure and HLA in healthy donors. The table came from immunoSEQ multiplex PCR; TCRdb's copy has only in-frame clones and leaves some out. The table shows some 130,000 clones, with about 86% occurring only once. The sample was PBMCs. The receptors shown here come from a man between 18 and 29 years old in good health and CMV-seronegative. Both conserved end residues are part of each CDR3. Fields, in order: CDR3 DNA, CDR3 protein, clone size, V gene, D gene, CDR3 length, J gene. A D gene is named only where the DNA matches it firmly. The size of a clone is reported for some rows only, either as once, few or many, or as a class for expanded clones.

DNA: TGTGCCAGCAGTGAACGGCGGCCCCAAGAGACCCAGTACTTC; CDR3: CASSERRPQETQYF; size: -; V: TRBV2; D: -; length: 14; J: TRBJ2-5
DNA: TGTGCCAGCAGTCCACAGGGGGCGGAGAACACCTTC; CDR3: CASSPQGAENTF; size: -; V: TRBV27; D: TRBD1; length: 12; J: TRBJ1-2
DNA: TGTGCCAGCAGCCCCCCTACAGGCCCCAACACTGAAGCTTTCTTT; CDR3: CASSPPTGPNTEAFF; size: -; V: TRBV5-4; D: -; length: 15; J: TRBJ1-1
DNA: TGTGCCTGGATGGTCGGGGGGTCCACCTGGAATGAGCAGTTCTTC; CDR3: CAWMVGGSTWNEQFF; size: once; V: TRBV30; D: TRBD2; length: 15; J: TRBJ2-1
DNA: TGTGCCAGCCGCGGGCGGAGCGGCGGGGGGGAAGAGACCCAGTACTTC; CDR3: CASRGRSGGGEETQYF; size: -; V: TRBV27; D: TRBD2; length: 16; J: TRBJ2-5
DNA: TGTGCCAGCAGTTGGGACAGGGGGCGAAGCTACACCTTC; CDR3: CASSWDRGRSYTF; size: once; V: TRBV28; D: TRBD1; length: 13; J: TRBJ1-2
DNA: TGCGCCAGCAGCTTGAGTCGTCGGGGTTCGAGCGCCGGGGAGCTGTTTTTT; CDR3: CASSLSRRGSSAGELFF; size: -; V: TRBV5-1; D: -; length: 17; J: TRBJ2-2
DNA: TGTGCCAGCGAACAGGTTCGCTATGGCTACACCTTC; CDR3: CASEQVRYGYTF; size: -; V: TRBV9; D: -; length: 12; J: TRBJ1-2
DNA: TGTGCCAGCAGGTACCAAGCCGGCGGGGTGGGCACTGAAGCTTTCTTT; CDR3: CASRYQAGGVGTEAFF; size: -; V: TRBV7-2; D: -; length: 16; J: TRBJ1-1
DNA: TGCAGCGTGATACCGGGACAGCTGGCCGGCTACACCTTC; CDR3: CSVIPGQLAGYTF; size: -; V: TRBV29-1; D: TRBD1; length: 13; J: TRBJ1-2
DNA: TGTGCCAGAAGCCCTCCCAGCGGGGTTAACACCGGGGAGCTGTTTTTT; CDR3: CARSPPSGVNTGELFF; size: -; V: TRBV5-3; D: TRBD2; length: 16; J: TRBJ2-2
DNA: TGTGCCAGCAGTGAAGTAGGCCAGGGATCTGAAGCTTTCTTT; CDR3: CASSEVGQGSEAFF; size: -; V: TRBV6-1; D: -; length: 14; J: TRBJ1-1
DNA: TGTGCCAGCCGGGACAGGGGTACGAACAATGAGCAGTTCTTC; CDR3: CASRDRGTNNEQFF; size: -; V: TRBV2; D: TRBD1; length: 14; J: TRBJ2-1
DNA: TGCAGCGTTGAAACCCGGGACAACTACGAGCAGTACTTC; CDR3: CSVETRDNYEQYF; size: once; V: TRBV29-1; D: -; length: 13; J: TRBJ2-7
DNA: TGTGCCAGCAGCTCGGACAGGGGAGGTCGCTATGGCTACACCTTC; CDR3: CASSSDRGGRYGYTF; size: -; V: TRBV5-4; D: TRBD1; length: 15; J: TRBJ1-2
DNA: TGTGCCACCAGCAGAGATAATCTGGCAGGGGCCACCTACGAGCAGTACTTC; CDR3: CATSRDNLAGATYEQYF; size: -; V: TRBV15; D: -; length: 17; J: TRBJ2-7
DNA: TGTGCCAGCAGCGACCGGGACAGGGTGTTCACTGAAGCTTTCTTT; CDR3: CASSDRDRVFTEAFF; size: -; V: TRBV9; D: TRBD1; length: 15; J: TRBJ1-1
DNA: TGTGCCATCAGCCCCCGTGAAGCCCGTGAAGCTTTCTTT; CDR3: CAISPREAREAFF; size: few; V: TRBV10-3; D: -; length: 13; J: TRBJ1-1
DNA: TGTGCCAGCAGCCCTCAGGGGCGGGGGCATGGCTACACCTTC; CDR3: CASSPQGRGHGYTF; size: -; V: TRBV7-9; D: -; length: 14; J: TRBJ1-2
DNA: TGCGCCAGCAGCTTGGGGGCAGGGATTCCTAATGAAAAACTGTTTTTT; CDR3: CASSLGAGIPNEKLFF; size: once; V: TRBV5-1; D: -; length: 16; J: TRBJ1-4
DNA: TGTGCCAGCAGTGAACAGGGGGCCCCTGGGGCCAACGTCCTGACTTTC; CDR3: CASSEQGAPGANVLTF; size: -; V: TRBV6-1; D: TRBD1; length: 16; J: TRBJ2-6
DNA: TGTGCCAGTAGTATATCGGGCGGGTTTGGCGAGCAGTACTTC; CDR3: CASSISGGFGEQYF; size: -; V: TRBV19; D: -; length: 14; J: TRBJ2-7
DNA: TGTGCCAGCAGCGCCGGACAGGGACAGACCGGGGAGCTGTTTTTT; CDR3: CASSAGQGQTGELFF; size: -; V: TRBV5-4; D: TRBD1; length: 15; J: TRBJ2-2
DNA: TGTGCCAGCAGCTCTATAGAGAGGTCGCAGTATTTT; CDR3: CASSSIERSQYF; size: -; V: TRBV5-4; D: -; length: 12; J: TRBJ2-3
DNA: TGTGCCAGCAGCCAAGATCTCGGAGGAGGCGAGCAGTACTTC; CDR3: CASSQDLGGGEQYF; size: -; V: TRBV14; D: -; length: 14; J: TRBJ2-7
DNA: TGCGCCAGCGGCCAAGATGGGGCAGGGGGCAATTATAATTCACCCCTCCACTTT; CDR3: CASGQDGAGGNYNSPLHF; size: -; V: TRBV4-1; D: TRBD1; length: 18; J: TRBJ1-6
DNA: TGTGCCTGGAATGAGGGGACAGTGAACACCGGGGAGCTGTTTTTT; CDR3: CAWNEGTVNTGELFF; size: once; V: TRBV30; D: TRBD1; length: 15; J: TRBJ2-2
DNA: TGTGCCAGCAGCGTAGGGGGTGGGGAGGCGGGGGCTTTCTTT; CDR3: CASSVGGGEAGAFF; size: -; V: TRBV9; D: -; length: 14; J: TRBJ1-1
DNA: TGTGCCAGCACCCCCCTTGTAGTCAGGGCGTCTGGGGCCAACGTCCTGACTTTC; CDR3: CASTPLVVRASGANVLTF; size: -; V: TRBV7-8; D: -; length: 18; J: TRBJ2-6
DNA: TGTGCCAGCAGCATACTAGCGGGGGGCTTGGGAGGAAACTACGAGCAGTACTTC; CDR3: CASSILAGGLGGNYEQYF; size: -; V: TRBV13; D: TRBD2; length: 18; J: TRBJ2-7
DNA: TGTGCCAGTAGTACGCAGGGGCAGAGAAGTCCTGGGGCCAACGTCCTGACTTTC; CDR3: CASSTQGQRSPGANVLTF; size: -; V: TRBV19; D: -; length: 18; J: TRBJ2-6
DNA: TGTGCCAGCAGCCAGGTCCCCCGGGGGGCGGTCCACAATGAGCAGTTCTTC; CDR3: CASSQVPRGAVHNEQFF; size: -; V: TRBV14; D: -; length: 17; J: TRBJ2-1
DNA: TGCGCCAGCAGCCAAGGACCTGGACAGGTCGAGGATACGCAGTATTTT; CDR3: CASSQGPGQVEDTQYF; size: once; V: TRBV4-1; D: TRBD1; length: 16; J: TRBJ2-3
DNA: TGTGCCAGCAGCCAGGACAGGGCCTATAATTCACCCCTCCACTTT; CDR3: CASSQDRAYNSPLHF; size: -; V: TRBV4-2; D: TRBD1; length: 15; J: TRBJ1-6
DNA: TGTGCCATCAGAGAGGGACAGTTCGCGAACACCGGGGAGCTGTTTTTT; CDR3: CAIREGQFANTGELFF; size: -; V: TRBV10-3; D: TRBD1; length: 16; J: TRBJ2-2
DNA: TGCGCCAGCAGCTTGGATTCAGGAATTAATTCACCCCTCCACTTT; CDR3: CASSLDSGINSPLHF; size: -; V: TRBV5-1; D: -; length: 15; J: TRBJ1-6
DNA: TGTGCCAGCAGGCTAAGAAGATACAACACTGAAGCTTTCTTT; CDR3: CASRLRRYNTEAFF; size: -; V: TRBV28; D: -; length: 14; J: TRBJ1-1
DNA: TGTGCCAGCACCCCCCCGGGGGATTACAATGAGCAGTTCTTC; CDR3: CASTPPGDYNEQFF; size: -; V: TRBV27; D: -; length: 14; J: TRBJ2-1
DNA: TGTGCCACCCGATGGGTGGACAGAGAATATGGCTACACCTTC; CDR3: CATRWVDREYGYTF; size: -; V: TRBV19; D: -; length: 14; J: TRBJ1-2
DNA: TGTGCCTGGACATCTGGAAACACCATATATTTT; CDR3: CAWTSGNTIYF; size: -; V: TRBV30; D: -; length: 11; J: TRBJ1-3
DNA: TGTGCCAGCAGTTTTACGCTATCAACTAATGAAAAACTGTTTTTT; CDR3: CASSFTLSTNEKLFF; size: -; V: TRBV27; D: -; length: 15; J: TRBJ1-4
DNA: TGTGCCAGTAGTCCGACTAGCTATGGCTACACCTTC; CDR3: CASSPTSYGYTF; size: -; V: TRBV19; D: -; length: 12; J: TRBJ1-2